The 3 T cell receptor beta chains listed next were all sequenced from one sample in a study of T cells after yellow fever vaccination. Each CDR3 protein gets one entry after TCRdb re-called the 5' RACE reads with MiXCR. The sample includes under 600,000 distinct CDR3 sequences, around a fifth of them seen just once. The sequenced sample was PBMCs, obtained roughly 20 days after the first yellow fever vaccination. These receptors all come from a man between 18 and 29 years old who received the YFV17D yellow fever vaccine.

V usage is TRBV7-9 and J usage is TRBJ1-2; no clear D. The CDR3 covers 15 residues. V gave up 0 bases and J gave up 4 bases, with 12 bases separating them. Germline V gene data show CDR1 as SEHNR and CDR2 as FQNEAQ (reference sequence). The CDR3 loop reads CASSLAAGEFYGYTF. CDR3 sequence (DNA): TGTGCCAGCAGCTTAGCGGCTGGGGAGTTCTATGGCTACACCTTC.

This clonotype was seen a few times. CDR3 protein: CATSRDRLEFGGELFF. The CDR3 DNA is TGTGCCACCAGCAGAGACCGACTAGAGTTTGGCGGGGAGCTGTTTTTT. The chain is built from TRBV15 and TRBJ2-2; D possibly corresponds to TRBD2 (6 bases). The CDR3 contains 16 residues. V was shortened by 0 bases and J by 7 bases, with 15 bases between the two germline ends. The germline CDR1 and CDR2 sequences are LNHNV and YYDKDF (reference sequence).

This clonotype has just a few counts. The chain is built from TRBV7-3 and TRBJ2-2; 8 nucleotides align to TRBD2. The ends lost 4 bases at V and 5 bases at J; junction bases unmatched: 12. The CDR3 is made up of 17 amino acids. Germline V lookup: CDR1 SGHTA, CDR2 FQGTGA. CDR3 sequence reads: CASSSSGGRYYTGELFF. CDR3 sequence (DNA): TGTGCCAGCAGCTCCTCGGGGGGGCGTTATTATACCGGGGAGCTGTTTTTT.